The 30 T cell receptor beta chains given below trace back to one sample, sequenced in a study of blood T cells in healthy people across ages. PCR was performed a second time for about 6 to 12 cycles using a sample-barcoded 5' primer and a J-beta primer mix. TCRdb reanalysed the 5' RACE reads using MiXCR and keeps one entry per CDR3 protein. The table has about 1.4 million distinct CDR3 sequences, around 59% seen once. Source material: blood. These receptors were collected from a man aged 18 to 29 in good health.

This clonotype was counted a few times. The chain uses TRBV11-2 and TRBJ2-3; D is possibly TRBD2 (6 bases). The CDR3 is 13 amino acids. Germline V CDR1 and CDR2: SGHAT, FQNNGV. V gave up 3 bases and J gave up 4 bases, with 8 bases separating them. CDR3 region: CASSFAGPDTQYF. The CDR3 DNA sequence: TGTGCCAGCAGCTTTGCGGGACCAGATACGCAGTATTTT.

This clonotype was seen only once. The rearrangement uses TRBV27 and TRBJ2-7, with TRBD1 matching over 9 bases. CDR3 length: 16 amino acids. Germline assignment: CDR1 MNHEY and CDR2 SMNVEV (reference sequence). V dropped 5 bases and J dropped 2; count of bases not matched to a gene: 10. The DNA for the CDR3 is TGTGCCAGCAGTCTCCAAACCGGGACAGGGACCTACGAGCAGTACTTC. Its translation is CASSLQTGTGTYEQYF.

The V and J genes are TRBV27 and TRBJ2-5, with D possibly TRBD1 on 5 matching bases. This CDR3 comprises 13 residues. Deletions cut 10 bases from V and 1 base from J, with 13 bases between. CDR1 MNHEY and CDR2 SMNVEV come from the germline V gene (reference sequence). The CDR3 DNA sequence: TGTGCCAAGCGTACAGGTAGCCAAGAGACCCAGTACTTC. Protein sequence: CAKRTGSQETQYF.

The V call is TRBV5-8, the J call TRBJ2-1; no clear D gene. The germline V gene encodes CDR1 SGHTS and CDR2 YDEGEE. The CDR3 is 16 residues long. Trimming cost V 1 base and J 10 bases, with 21 bases left between them. CDR3 amino acids: CASSLLETQSRREQFF. The CDR3 DNA sequence: TGTGCCAGCAGCTTGTTAGAGACCCAATCGAGGAGAGAGCAGTTCTTC.

The rearrangement joins TRBV5-1 to TRBJ2-7; tentative D call: TRBD2 (7 bases). The germline CDR1 and CDR2 sequences are SGHRS and YFSETQ. Between the trimmed V and J ends, which lost 4 bases and 5 bases, there was a span of 19 bases. The CDR3 runs 15 residues. The CDR3 loop is CASSNRDGGLNEQYF. DNA for the CDR3: TGCGCCAGCAGCAATAGGGACGGGGGGCTCAACGAGCAGTACTTC.

The J gene is TRBJ2-7, the V gene TRBV6-5; the match to TRBD1 covers 7 bases. The germline gives CDR1 MNHEY, CDR2 SVGAGI. The junction had 7 bases not matched to a gene; V was cut back by 5 bases and J by 0 bases. This CDR3 comprises 15 residues. Written as DNA, the CDR3 is TGTGCCAGCAGTGAAATTAACAGGGGCTCCTACGAGCAGTACTTC. Translation gives CASSEINRGSYEQYF.

The V gene is TRBV29-1, the J gene TRBJ2-5, with D tentatively TRBD1 (6 bases). This CDR3 region has 12 residues. The germline V gene encodes CDR1 SQVTM and CDR2 ANQGSEA. V was clipped by 7 bases and J by 5 bases, with 14 bases between them. CDR3 DNA: TGCAGCGGCAAGGACAGTGGGGAGACCCAGTACTTC. Translating gives CSGKDSGETQYF.

This clonotype has only one observation. This chain uses TRBV6-5 with TRBJ2-1; D not certain. The CDR3 runs 12 residues. Germline-derived CDR1 and CDR2 are MNHEY and SVGAGI. Trimming stripped 0 bases from V and 12 bases from J, with 9 bases between. CDR3 nucleotides: TGTGCCAGCAGTTACTCTTGGCTAGGGCAGTTCTTC. Protein: CASSYSWLGQFF.

The chain is built from TRBV20-1 and TRBJ2-7; tentatively, D is TRBD1 (5 bases). The CDR3 loop spans 12 amino acids. From germline, CDR1 is DFQATT and CDR2 SNEGSKA (reference sequence). The V and J ends lost 0 bases and 6 bases respectively, with 9 bases between them. The CDR3 is CSARDREVEQYF. In nucleotides, the CDR3 is TGCAGTGCTAGAGACAGGGAAGTCGAGCAGTACTTC.

This clonotype occurred a few times. The rearrangement links TRBV9 to TRBJ2-2; 9 nucleotides match TRBD2. With 4 bases clipped from V and 6 bases from J, the junction kept 7 bases outside the gene matches. Germline V gives CDR1 SGDLS, CDR2 YYNGEE. This CDR3 region has 15 residues. CDR3 sequence reads: CASSPPRGGAGELFF. The CDR3 DNA is TGTGCCAGCAGCCCACCACGCGGGGGGGCCGGGGAGCTGTTTTTT.

CDR3 DNA sequence: TGTGCCAGCAAGCGGGGGGCCGCAGATACGCAGTATTTT. This encodes CASKRGAADTQYF. V usage is TRBV6-2 or TRBV6-3 and J usage is TRBJ2-3; TRBD2 matches 9 bases. V gave up 7 bases and J gave up 4 bases; unmatched junction bases: 3. Germline assignment: CDR1 MNHEY and CDR2 SVGEGT. The length of the CDR3 is 13 residues.

This clonotype was detected a few times. This sequence joins TRBV29-1 and TRBJ2-7, with 8 nucleotides matching TRBD1. V was pared by 7 bases and J by 0 bases, with 8 bases of the junction left unmatched. The germline V gene encodes CDR1 SQVTM and CDR2 ANQGSEA. This CDR3 comprises 14 residues. CDR3 in DNA: TGCAGCGCTATGGGACAGGAGAGCTCCTACGAGCAGTACTTC. Translation gives CSAMGQESSYEQYF.

The gene calls are TRBV20-1 and TRBJ1-6, with a weak D call TRBD1 (6 bases). The CDR3 has 16 amino acids. From germline, CDR1 is DFQATT and CDR2 SNEGSKA (reference sequence). V was shortened by 6 bases and J by 8 bases, with 23 bases between the two germline ends. As DNA, the CDR3 is TGCAGTGCAACTTCCTCGGAGGGGGTTAGGCATTCACCCCTCCACTTT. Translating gives CSATSSEGVRHSPLHF.

In its sample, this clonotype was seen a few times. The genes are TRBV7-9 and TRBJ1-4; no reliable D call. V lost 6 bases, J lost 4 bases, and 12 bases lay in between. CDR1 is SEHNR, CDR2 FQNEAQ, per germline (reference sequence). The CDR3 runs 14 residues. The CDR3 region is CASSRGQDNEKLFF. The DNA for the CDR3 is TGTGCCAGCAGTCGCGGGCAGGATAATGAAAAACTGTTTTTT.

The rearrangement uses TRBV7-6 and TRBJ2-7; D unclear. The V end lost 5 bases, the J end lost 3 bases, and 11 bases lay between the germline ends. The CDR3 length is 13 residues. Germline CDR1 SGHVS, CDR2 FNYEAQ. CDR3 nucleotide sequence: TGTGCCAGCAGCGCGTACCCGGGCTACGAGCAGTACTTC. Translation: CASSAYPGYEQYF.

This clonotype turned up a few times. The rearrangement links TRBV4-1 to TRBJ2-5; TRBD2 matches at 11 bases. Unmatched junction bases numbered 11, after V lost 3 bases and J lost 11 bases. CDR3 length equals 15 residues. The germline CDR1 and CDR2 sequences are MGHRA and YSYEKL. In DNA, the CDR3 is TGCGCCAGCAGCCAGGGGACTAGCGGAGGGGTGGAGCAGTACTTC. Amino acids: CASSQGTSGGVEQYF.

This chain joins TRBV5-1 and TRBJ1-2, with a weak D call TRBD1 (5 bases). V lost 4 bases and J 0 bases, leaving 16 bases between the germline ends. The germline V gene has CDR1 SGHRS and CDR2 YFSETQ. This CDR3 has 16 residues. DNA of the CDR3: TGCGCCAGCAGCCTTCGGGGGGGACCAGCTAACTATGGCTACACCTTC. This translates into CASSLRGGPANYGYTF.

This clonotype was seen a few times. The junction and the germline gene differ at one end; a read error may be behind it. CDR3: CASSDSITDTQYF. The CDR3 DNA reads as TGTGCCAGCAGTGACTCAATCACAGATACGCAGTATTTT. V usage is TRBV6-6 and J usage is TRBJ2-3, with D unclear. Germline values: CDR1 MNHNY, CDR2 SVGAGI (reference sequence). The CDR3 is made up of 13 amino acids.

This chain joins TRBV3-1 and TRBJ2-1; 10 nucleotides line up with TRBD2. Trimming took 3 bases from V and 0 from J; bases not matched to a gene: 8. CDR1 and CDR2 from the germline V gene are LGHDT and YNNKEL (reference sequence). The CDR3 has 18 residues. The CDR3 is CASSHAGLADTSYNEQFF. The CDR3 nucleotides are TGTGCCAGCAGCCACGCCGGACTAGCGGATACCTCCTACAATGAGCAGTTCTTC.

The rearrangement uses TRBV3-1 and TRBJ2-7; D not resolved. This CDR3 spans 14 amino acids. In germline, CDR1 is LGHDT, CDR2 YNNKEL (reference sequence). V lost 0 bases and J 7 bases, leaving 13 bases between the germline ends. CDR3 DNA sequence: TGTGCCAGCAGCCAAGATGAAAAGACCTGGGAGCAGTACTTC. This sequence encodes CASSQDEKTWEQYF.

This clonotype was counted at least ten times. The chain couples TRBV7-2 to TRBJ2-7, with TRBD2 matching 12 bases. V was clipped by 5 bases and J by 5 bases; unmatched bases: 16. The germline V gene has CDR1 SGHTA and CDR2 FQGNSA. The CDR3 length is 18 residues. CDR3 sequence reads: CASSITSGGFTPLHEQYF. CDR3 sequence (DNA): TGTGCCAGCAGCATAACTAGCGGGGGGTTTACCCCTCTCCACGAGCAGTACTTC. Variable domain in full (rest from reference TRBV7-2 and TRBJ2-7): GAGVSQSPSNKVTEKGKDVELRCDPISGHTALYWYRQSLGQGLEFLIYFQGNSAPDKSGLPSDRFSAERTGGSVSTLTIQRTQQEDSAVYLCASSITSGGFTPLHEQYFGPGTRLTVT.

The chain recombines TRBV4-1 with TRBJ1-1, with unresolved D. The V and J ends lost 0 bases and 3 bases respectively, with 5 bases between them. The CDR3 totals 13 residues. Looked up from germline, CDR1 is MGHRA and CDR2 is YSYEKL. The CDR3 nucleotides read TGCGCCAGCAGCCAAGAGTTGCACACTGAAGCTTTCTTT. This gives the protein CASSQELHTEAFF.

This sequence joins TRBV28 and TRBJ1-5; TRBD1 matches at 8 bases. Germline-derived CDR1 and CDR2 are MDHEN and SYDVKM. The J segment lost 7 bases and the V segment lost 7 bases, leaving 9 bases of the junction unmatched. The CDR3 spans 14 residues. The CDR3 sequence: CASKEQGAEQPQHF. In nucleotides, the CDR3 is TGTGCCAGCAAGGAGCAGGGGGCAGAGCAGCCCCAGCATTTT. Combining the CDR3 with reference TRBV28 and TRBJ1-5 gives the whole variable domain DVKVTQSSRYLVKRTGEKVFLECVQDMDHENMFWYRQDPGLGLRLIYFSYDVKMKEKGDIPEGYSVSREKKERFSLILESASTNQTSMYLCASKEQGAEQPQHFGDGTRLSIL.

This clonotype was observed a few times. The V and J genes are TRBV7-2 and TRBJ2-7; 8 bases match TRBD2. The CDR3 runs 15 residues. The germline gives CDR1 SGHTA, CDR2 FQGNSA. The V and J ends lost 7 bases and 4 bases, in that order; junction bases with no gene match: 12. The CDR3 reads CASNANGGAEYEQYF. CDR3 bases: TGTGCCAGCAACGCGAACGGGGGGGCTGAATACGAGCAGTACTTC.

In the case of this clonotype: A junction boundary mismatches the germline segment, possibly from a read error. This chain links TRBV9 with TRBJ1-2, with TRBD1 matching over 11 bases. The CDR3 totals 15 residues. Per the germline V gene, CDR1 is SGDLS and CDR2 is YYNGEE. CDR3 sequence (DNA): TGTGCCAGCAGCGGAGGCGGACAGGGGGCATGGGGCTTCACCTTC. This codes for CASSGGGQGAWGFTF.

V usage is TRBV11-2 and J usage is TRBJ2-3, with 8 bases aligning to TRBD1. The V gene's germline CDR1 is SGHAT and CDR2 FQNNGV. The CDR3 length is 16 residues. Trimming removed 5 bases from V and 2 bases from J; junction bases left unmatched: 9. The CDR3 protein is CASSPHWGQVTDTQYF. CDR3 nucleotides: TGTGCCAGCAGCCCACACTGGGGACAGGTCACAGATACGCAGTATTTT.

Note on this clonotype: A read error is possible here, since a much larger clone lies one base away. The rearrangement uses TRBV5-1 and TRBJ2-3; TRBD1 matches 7 bases. This CDR3 contains 14 residues. Per germline, CDR1 SGHRS and CDR2 YFSETQ. After removal of 4 bases from V and 4 bases from J, the junction contained 6 bases not matched to a gene. Here the CDR3 reads CASSPGTAPDTQYF. The CDR3 nucleotides read TGCGCCAGCAGCCCAGGGACAGCCCCAGATACGCAGTATTTT.

This chain joins TRBV6-5 and TRBJ2-2; the match to TRBD1 covers 9 bases. The CDR3 contains 14 residues. Trimming took 8 bases from V and 6 from J; bases not matched to a gene: 7. Germline-derived CDR1 and CDR2 are MNHEY and SVGAGI. CDR3: CASGPGQGPGELFF. In nucleotides, the CDR3 is TGTGCCAGCGGACCGGGACAGGGTCCCGGGGAGCTGTTTTTT.

This chain links TRBV4-3 with TRBJ2-7, with D perhaps matching TRBD2 (6 bases). The CDR3 has 18 amino acids. The V gene's germline CDR1 is LGHNA and CDR2 YSLEER. V was shortened by 1 base and J by 2 bases, with 21 bases between the two germline ends. CDR3 sequence: CASSQGPASGGSTYEQYF. The CDR3 nucleotides read TGCGCCAGCAGCCAAGGGCCTGCCTCCGGAGGGTCTACCTACGAGCAGTACTTC.

The J gene is TRBJ2-1, the V gene TRBV15; 7 bases line up with TRBD2. Germline V CDR1 and CDR2: LNHNV, YYDKDF (reference sequence). The CDR3 totals 16 residues. V lost 0 bases and J lost 3; bases outside the gene matches: 5. The CDR3 sequence is CATSRDWASGYNEQFF. In DNA form, the CDR3 reads TGTGCCACCAGCAGAGATTGGGCTAGCGGCTACAATGAGCAGTTCTTC.